Listed here are 17 T cell receptor beta chains from one sample, sequenced in a study of a mutant IDH1 vaccine in newly diagnosed glioma. Data came from immunoSEQ multiplex PCR; TCRdb stores just in-frame clones and leaves some out. The sample lists about 92,000 clones, about four fifths occurring once. The time point is: baseline, week 1 (first vaccination visit). Described treatment: pre-vaccination baseline after standard-of-care therapy. The specimen comprised PBMCs, sampled from a glioma patient treated with radiotherapy, temozolomide or both. These receptors were obtained from a woman aged 45-65 years with glioma.

The CDR3 DNA is TGTGCCAGCAGACCCAGCATGATTCCCTATGGCTACACCTTC. Protein product: CASRPSMIPYGYTF. The V gene is TRBV6-1, the J gene TRBJ1-2; no clear D. CDR1 MNHNS and CDR2 SASEGT come from the germline V gene. This CDR3 contains 14 residues. Trimming removed 6 bases from V and 4 bases from J, with 15 bases in between.

The V and J genes are TRBV29-1 and TRBJ2-7; D might be TRBD1 (5 bases). CDR1 and CDR2 from the germline V gene are SQVTM and ANQGSEA. This CDR3 has 11 amino acids. CDR3 sequence: CSLRQGDEQYF. CDR3 nucleotides: TGCAGTCTAAGGCAGGGCGACGAGCAGTACTTC.

V and J are TRBV6-5 and TRBJ1-2, with D possibly TRBD1 on 6 matching bases. The ends were cut back, 2 bases at V and 4 bases at J, with 8 bases in the middle. The CDR3 covers 13 residues. Germline V gene lookup returns CDR1 MNHEY and CDR2 SVGAGI. CDR3 amino acids: CASSYEGGYGYTF. The CDR3 nucleotides read TGTGCCAGCAGTTACGAGGGGGGCTATGGCTACACCTTC.

The chain carries TRBV5-1 and TRBJ1-2, with TRBD1 as a possible D gene (6 bases). The CDR3 contains 14 residues. V was clipped by 6 bases and J by 1 base, with 13 bases between them. Germline CDR1 and CDR2: SGHRS and YFSETQ. CDR3 region: CASTRDNLNYGYTF. The DNA for the CDR3 is TGCGCCAGCACTCGGGACAATCTTAACTATGGCTACACCTTC.

The chain has TRBV10-2 and TRBJ2-5, with TRBD2 matching 7 bases. CDR1 and CDR2 (germline): WSHSY, SAAADI. The junction had 8 bases not matched to a gene; V was cut back by 8 bases and J by 2 bases. The CDR3 has 14 amino acids. The CDR3 sequence is CASRPWGGQETQYF. CDR3 nucleotide sequence: TGCGCCAGCCGCCCTTGGGGGGGGCAAGAGACCCAGTACTTC.

The sample holds one count of this clone. This rearrangement joins TRBV21-1 to TRBJ1-1. TRBV21-1 is marked as a pseudogene. This CDR3 has 17 residues. CDR3: CASSNMGGSVVNTEAFF. The CDR3 nucleotides read TGTGCCAGCAGCAACATGGGGGGCTCAGTAGTCAACACTGAAGCTTTCTTT.

The chain links TRBV2 to TRBJ1-5; TRBD1 aligns across 7 bases. V lost 11 bases, J lost 6 bases, and 10 bases stayed unmatched. The CDR3 loop spans 13 amino acids. Germline V gene lookup returns CDR1 SNHLY and CDR2 FYNNEI. CDR3 sequence: CAGQGGEGQPQHF. The CDR3 DNA follows: TGTGCCGGTCAAGGGGGCGAGGGTCAGCCCCAGCATTTT.

This chain connects TRBV6-1 to TRBJ1-1; TRBD1 matches at 9 bases. V gave up 6 bases and J gave up 3 bases; unmatched junction bases: 5. The CDR3 consists of 14 residues. Germline lookup yields CDR1 MNHNS and CDR2 SASEGT. Written as DNA, the CDR3 is TGTGCCAGCAGGGAGGGACAGGGCCACACTGAAGCTTTCTTT. Translated: CASREGQGHTEAFF.

This clone was detected only a few times. The chain has TRBV7-2 and TRBJ1-3; 10 nucleotides align to TRBD1. Trimming cost V 1 base and J 4 bases; bases outside gene matches: 4. The germline V gene has CDR1 SGHTA and CDR2 FQGNSA. CDR3 length: 16 residues. The CDR3 DNA sequence: TGTGCCAGCAGCTTAGGTGGACAGGGGGTAGGAAACACCATATATTTT. It encodes CASSLGGQGVGNTIYF.

The CDR3 sequence is CASSQVRGVNTGELFF. The CDR3 DNA is TGTGCCAGCAGCCAAGTTCGGGGGGTGAACACCGGGGAGCTGTTTTTT. The J gene is TRBJ2-2, the V gene TRBV4-2; 7 nucleotides line up with TRBD2. Germline lookup yields CDR1 LGHNA and CDR2 YNFKEQ. CDR3 length: 16 residues. The ends lost 1 base at V and 1 base at J; junction bases unmatched: 3.

The chain is built from TRBV7-9 and TRBJ2-2; possibly TRBD1 or TRBD2 for D (5 bases each). The CDR3 length is 15 residues. Trimming took off 5 bases at V and 4 bases at J, with 14 bases between the two ends. Germline V gene sequence: CDR1 SEHNR, CDR2 FQNEAQ (reference sequence). The CDR3 DNA is TGTGCCAGCAGCCGGCTCATTGGGGGCACCGGGGAGCTGTTTTTT. Protein sequence: CASSRLIGGTGELFF.

V gene TRBV13 combines with J gene TRBJ2-7; 7 bases fit TRBD2. The length of the CDR3 is 16 residues. Germline lookup yields CDR1 PRHDT and CDR2 FYEKMQ (reference sequence). The V segment lost 2 bases and the J segment 0 bases; nucleotides outside the gene matches: 7. The chain's CDR3 is CASSLKSGVSSYEQYF. The CDR3, as DNA: TGTGCCAGCAGCTTAAAAAGCGGGGTCAGCTCCTACGAGCAGTACTTC.

The chain joins TRBV5-4 to TRBJ2-2, with a possible D match to TRBD2 (6 bases). The germline V gene has CDR1 SGHNT and CDR2 YYREEE (reference sequence). The V end was cut by 4 bases, the J end by 5 bases, with 18 bases between. CDR3 length: 16 residues. CDR3 sequence: CASSPGGYGGTGELFF. CDR3 coding DNA: TGTGCCAGCAGCCCTGGTGGGTACGGGGGTACCGGGGAGCTGTTTTTT.

The chain couples TRBV7-9 to TRBJ2-7, with 12 bases aligning to TRBD1. CDR3 size: 16 residues. Germline trimming cut 4 bases from V and 0 bases from J; bases unmatched to any gene: 4. Germline CDR1 SEHNR, CDR2 FQNEAQ (reference sequence). The CDR3: CASSSGTGGPSYEQYF. As DNA, the CDR3 is TGTGCCAGCAGCTCAGGGACAGGGGGCCCCTCCTACGAGCAGTACTTC.

The V gene is TRBV11-2, the J gene TRBJ1-1; perhaps TRBD1 as D (5 bases). Trimming removed 5 bases from V and 8 bases from J, with 24 bases in between. The CDR3 totals 16 residues. Germline assignment: CDR1 SGHAT and CDR2 FQNNGV. The CDR3 DNA sequence: TGTGCCAGCAGCCTTGGAGAACGGACATTACTTTCCGAAGCTTTCTTT. It yields the protein CASSLGERTLLSEAFF.

This clone was seen once. The chain carries TRBV7-9 and TRBJ2-7, with 9 bases that match TRBD2. Germline V gene data show CDR1 as SEHNR and CDR2 as FQNEAQ (reference sequence). The J segment lost 2 bases and the V segment lost 5 bases, leaving 10 bases of the junction unmatched. There are 16 residues in the CDR3. DNA of the CDR3: TGTGCCAGCAGCCCCAAGCGGGGGGCAAGTCCCTACGAGCAGTACTTC. It translates to CASSPKRGASPYEQYF.

A single count supports this clone. The gene calls are TRBV5-1 and TRBJ2-3; no firm D call. Trimming took off 4 bases at V and 2 bases at J, with 11 bases between the two ends. This CDR3 is built from 14 residues. Germline assignment: CDR1 SGHRS and CDR2 YFSETQ. The chain's CDR3 is CASSPHTSTDTQYF. CDR3 coding DNA: TGCGCCAGCAGCCCGCACACCTCCACAGATACGCAGTATTTT.